The 30 T cell receptor beta chains below all came from one sample that was sequenced in a study of T cells in Graves' hyperthyroidism and ophthalmopathy. Amplified TCR beta CDR3 regions derived from RNA transcripts. First-round RT-PCR of the TCR CDR3 relied on the HTBI primer set. TCRdb re-called the multiplex PCR reads with MiXCR, one entry per CDR3 protein. Here the sample spans roughly 520,000 distinct CDR3 sequences, about 24% being singletons. Specimen: blood. These receptors all stem from a woman aged 25-40 years with Graves' ophthalmopathy.

Ten or more counts support this clonotype. V gene TRBV6-2 or TRBV6-3 combines with J gene TRBJ1-5; D perhaps matches TRBD1 (5 bases). The V gene lost 0 bases and the J gene lost 0 bases, with 15 bases spanning the gap. The germline gives CDR1 MNHEY, CDR2 SVGEGT. The CDR3 totals 18 residues. CDR3 coding DNA: TGTGCCAGCAGTTACTCGGGGCGACTGCAATATAGCAATCAGCCCCAGCATTTT. Protein sequence: CASSYSGRLQYSNQPQHF.

V gene TRBV6-1 combines with J gene TRBJ1-1; D call uncertain. Trimming pared 6 bases from V and 6 bases from J, leaving 14 bases between. Germline V lookup: CDR1 MNHNS, CDR2 SASEGT. CDR3 length equals 13 residues. CDR3 nucleotide sequence: TGTGCCAGCAGCAATTTTGGCGGCGCTGAAGCTTTCTTT. This codes for CASSNFGGAEAFF.

This clonotype appeared many times. The chain recombines TRBV29-1 with TRBJ2-5, with TRBD1 as a possible D gene (6 bases). The CDR3 totals 15 residues. Trimming removed 4 bases from V and 0 bases from J, with 15 bases in between. Per germline, CDR1 SQVTM and CDR2 ANQGSEA. The CDR3 region is CSVVVGAVYQETQYF. CDR3 nucleotide sequence: TGCAGCGTTGTTGTGGGGGCCGTGTACCAAGAGACCCAGTACTTC.

This clonotype was counted only a few times. The CDR3 region has the DNA TGCGCCAGCAGCTTCGTAGGCGGATCCTACGAGCAGTACTTC. Translation: CASSFVGGSYEQYF. The chain employs TRBV5-1 and TRBJ2-7, with D uncertain. CDR1 is SGHRS and CDR2 is YFSETQ in the germline V gene. The CDR3 is 14 residues long. V lost 2 bases and J 1 base, leaving 10 bases between the germline ends.

This clonotype was observed many times. The chain uses TRBV19 and TRBJ1-5, with D tentatively TRBD1 (5 bases). CDR1 and CDR2 from the germline V gene are LNHDA and SQIVND (reference sequence). V lost 8 bases to trimming and J lost 6 bases, with 17 bases between them. The CDR3 contains 14 residues. CDR3 in amino acids: CASAGGFGVQPQHF. The CDR3 DNA is TGTGCCAGTGCCGGGGGGTTCGGGGTTCAGCCCCAGCATTTT. The full variable domain, its missing parts supplied by reference TRBV19 and TRBJ1-5, is DGGITQSPKYLFRKEGQNVTLSCEQNLNHDAMYWYRQDPGQGLRLIYYSQIVNDFQKGDIAEGYSVSREKKESFPLTVTSAQKNPTAFYLCASAGGFGVQPQHFGDGTRLSIL.

Ten or more counts support this clonotype. The chain is built from TRBV6-1 and TRBJ1-1; weak D call: TRBD1 (6 bases). The CDR3 has 15 amino acids. Between the trimmed V and J ends, which lost 0 bases and 5 bases, there was a span of 13 bases. The germline V gene has CDR1 MNHNS and CDR2 SASEGT. CDR3 protein: CASSEALRGGTEAFF. CDR3 DNA sequence: TGTGCCAGCAGTGAAGCGCTCAGGGGAGGAACTGAAGCTTTCTTT.

V usage is TRBV10-3 and J usage is TRBJ1-1; D call uncertain. This CDR3 contains 14 residues. V was cut by 6 bases and J by 4 bases, with 15 bases left in between. Looked up from germline, CDR1 is ENHRY and CDR2 is SYGVKD. The CDR3 loop is CAIRFGSLGTEAFF. The CDR3 coding sequence is TGTGCCATCAGATTCGGGTCGCTCGGCACTGAAGCTTTCTTT.

This clonotype was seen once. The chain is built from TRBV20-1 and TRBJ2-7; 14 positions agree with TRBD2. Looked up from germline, CDR1 is DFQATT and CDR2 is SNEGSKA (reference sequence). The CDR3 loop spans 16 amino acids. J lost 6 bases, V lost 1 base, and 8 bases had no gene match. CDR3 protein: CSARAPGLAGVGEQYF. In DNA form, the CDR3 reads TGCAGTGCTAGAGCCCCGGGACTAGCGGGAGTTGGCGAGCAGTACTTC.

This clonotype is a singleton in its sample. Given the absence of the conserved phenylalanine or tryptophan at the CDR3 end, a read error is likely. The chain is built from TRBV6-5 and TRBJ2-7; TRBD1 matches 7 bases. CDR3 length equals 15 residues. Trimming at V came to 7 bases and at J to 4 bases, leaving 13 bases not matched to a gene. The germline V gene has CDR1 MNHEY and CDR2 SVGAGI. CDR3 loop: CASTSPQPGQYEQYY. DNA of the CDR3: TGTGCCAGCACTTCTCCTCAACCGGGACAGTACGAGCAGTACTAC.

CDR3 in amino acids: CSARKGAHGYTF. In DNA, the CDR3 is TGCAGTGCTAGGAAGGGTGCGCATGGCTACACCTTC. The gene calls are TRBV20-1 and TRBJ1-2, with D unresolved. Germline V gives CDR1 DFQATT, CDR2 SNEGSKA (reference sequence). V gave up 3 bases and J gave up 6 bases, with 11 bases separating them. The CDR3 spans 12 residues.

CDR3 coding DNA: TGTGCCAGCAGTCCGAATCACCGCCCGGACGAGCAGTACTTC. Amino acids: CASSPNHRPDEQYF. The chain has TRBV6-1 and TRBJ2-7, with no clear D. V shed 5 bases and J shed 5 bases, with 16 bases lying between them. CDR1 and CDR2 from the germline V gene are MNHNS and SASEGT. The CDR3 runs to 14 residues.

The sample holds many counts of this clonotype. The chain employs TRBV5-4 and TRBJ2-7, with D maybe TRBD1 (6 bases). The length of the CDR3 is 14 residues. With 4 bases removed from V and 2 bases from J, the gap between germline ends came to 13 bases. CDR1 is SGHNT, CDR2 YYREEE, per germline (reference sequence). The CDR3 spells CASSPLQGPYEQYF. The CDR3 coding sequence is TGTGCCAGCAGCCCCTTACAGGGCCCCTACGAGCAGTACTTC.

V usage is TRBV6-1 and J usage is TRBJ2-5, with D perhaps matching TRBD1 or TRBD2 (5 bases each). The CDR3 runs to 14 residues. CDR1 is MNHNS and CDR2 is SASEGT in the germline V gene. Trimming left V 0 bases short and J 5 bases short, with 10 bases between. CDR3 bases: TGTGCCAGCAGTGAAGCTGGGGGAGCGGAGACCCAGTACTTC. Amino acids: CASSEAGGAETQYF.

In its sample, this clonotype was seen many times. The J gene is TRBJ1-5, the V gene TRBV6-2 or TRBV6-3; D might be TRBD1 (6 bases). Germline V gene sequence: CDR1 MNHEY, CDR2 SVGEGT. V lost 5 bases, J lost 6 bases, and 17 bases lay in between. The CDR3 runs 15 residues. The CDR3 DNA reads TGTGCCAGCAGTATCCGGGACATTTTACCTCAGCCCCAGCATTTT. Its protein is CASSIRDILPQPQHF.

This clonotype has a single count. The J gene is TRBJ2-6, the V gene TRBV20-1, with TRBD1 identical over 9 bases. V lost 5 bases to trimming and J lost 1 base; unmatched junction nucleotides: 6. The CDR3 covers 16 residues. Germline assignment: CDR1 DFQATT and CDR2 SNEGSKA (reference sequence). The CDR3 nucleotides are TGCAGTGCTCCGGGACAGGGCTTTTCTGGGGCCAACGTCCTGACTTTC. As protein: CSAPGQGFSGANVLTF.

In its sample, this clonotype was seen many times. V gene TRBV2 combines with J gene TRBJ2-7; tentative D call: TRBD1 (5 bases). V lost 4 bases and J lost 5, with 12 bases in between. The germline V gene has CDR1 SNHLY and CDR2 FYNNEI. This CDR3 contains 13 residues. CDR3 in DNA: TGTGCCAGCAGTGTAGAACAGGACCACGAGCAGTACTTC. Translated, it gives CASSVEQDHEQYF.

There are a few counts of this clonotype. The chain is built from TRBV12-3 or TRBV12-4 and TRBJ1-3; D ambiguous. The V end lost 2 bases, the J end lost 0 bases, and 11 bases lay between the germline ends. CDR3 size: 16 residues. DNA of the CDR3: TGTGCCAGCAGTTTAAGGCTCCCCTCCTCTGGAAACACCATATATTTT. Its translation is CASSLRLPSSGNTIYF.

At least ten counts were recorded for this clonotype. This chain connects TRBV2 to TRBJ1-6; 8 bases line up with TRBD1. V shed 4 bases and J 9 bases; nucleotides not matched to a gene: 5. Germline-derived CDR1 and CDR2 are SNHLY and FYNNEI. CDR3 length equals 14 residues. This CDR3 is CASSAGQGVSPLHF. CDR3 bases: TGTGCCAGCAGTGCTGGACAGGGCGTTTCACCCCTCCACTTT. Supplemented by reference TRBV2 and TRBJ1-6, the full variable domain reads EPEVTQTPSHQVTQMGQEVILRCVPISNHLYFYWYRQILGQKVEFLVSFYNNEISEKSEIFDDQFSVERPDGSNFTLKIRSTKLEDSAMYFCASSAGQGVSPLHFGNGTRLTVT.

This clonotype was detected many times. The rearrangement uses TRBV7-8 and TRBJ2-7, with 8 bases identical to TRBD2. Germline CDR1 SGHVS, CDR2 FQNEAQ. The CDR3 runs 15 residues. V lost 3 bases, J lost 7 bases, and 11 bases stayed unmatched. The CDR3: CASSLVGGAIGEQYF. The CDR3 region has the DNA TGTGCCAGCAGCTTGGTCGGGGGGGCCATAGGGGAGCAGTACTTC.

This clonotype occurred many times. V and J are TRBV28 and TRBJ2-7, with 8 bases lining up with TRBD1. J lost 2 bases, V lost 4 bases, and 4 bases had no gene match. Germline values: CDR1 MDHEN, CDR2 SYDVKM. This CDR3 has 14 residues. In DNA, the CDR3 is TGTGCCAGCAGTTCCAACAGGGGGACCTACGAGCAGTACTTC. Protein: CASSSNRGTYEQYF.

This clonotype has at least ten counts. The chain carries TRBV10-3 and TRBJ2-7; a possible D gene is TRBD2 (5 bases). Trimming removed 2 bases from V and 7 bases from J, with 12 bases in between. The CDR3 length is 13 residues. CDR1 and CDR2 (germline): ENHRY, SYGVKD. The chain's CDR3 is CAISETSGGEQYF. The CDR3 DNA is TGTGCCATCAGTGAGACCTCAGGCGGGGAGCAGTACTTC.

This clonotype was counted at least ten times. This chain joins TRBV20-1 and TRBJ1-1; 7 bases match TRBD1. The V segment lost 8 bases and the J segment 7 bases; nucleotides outside the gene matches: 7. This CDR3 region has 11 residues. The germline gives CDR1 DFQATT, CDR2 SNEGSKA (reference sequence). CDR3 DNA: TGCAGTCCTGGGACAGAGCTTGAAGCTTTCTTT. Encoded protein: CSPGTELEAFF.

This clonotype was observed at least ten times. V gene TRBV11-1 combines with J gene TRBJ2-7; 7 positions agree with TRBD1. V dropped 0 bases and J dropped 3; count of bases not matched to a gene: 8. Per germline, CDR1 SGHAT and CDR2 FQDESV (reference sequence). CDR3 length equals 16 residues. The CDR3 coding sequence is TGTGCCAGCAGCTTAGCTGGACAGGCAATCCTCTACGAGCAGTACTTC. Amino acids: CASSLAGQAILYEQYF.

This clonotype was found many times. The chain recombines TRBV28 with TRBJ2-5; 13 bases agree with TRBD2. Unmatched junction bases numbered 11, after V lost 8 bases and J lost 5 bases. The CDR3 is 16 amino acids. Per germline, CDR1 MDHEN and CDR2 SYDVKM. CDR3 DNA: TGTGCCAGCTGCGGGCGACTAGCGGGGGGTTTGGAGACCCAGTACTTC. It translates to CASCGRLAGGLETQYF.

This clonotype was seen more than once but under ten times. This chain joins TRBV6-1 and TRBJ1-5; weak D call: TRBD1 (6 bases). Trimming shortened V by 4 bases and J by 12 bases, and 22 bases separated the two germline ends. Germline V gene lookup returns CDR1 MNHNS and CDR2 SASEGT. CDR3 length: 15 amino acids. The CDR3 DNA reads TGTGCCAGCAGTGGGGGGGCGGGGTCAATCAGCTACCAGCATTTT. Residues: CASSGGAGSISYQHF.

The rearrangement links TRBV12-3 or TRBV12-4 to TRBJ1-5; D is uncertain. CDR3 length equals 17 residues. V was cut by 6 bases and J by 6 bases, with 24 bases left in between. In DNA form, the CDR3 reads TGTGCCAGCAGCCGCACTTCTCAGGAGGTTTGGGGTCAGCCCCAGCATTTT. Encoded protein: CASSRTSQEVWGQPQHF.

This clonotype was recorded at least ten times. This rearrangement joins TRBV12-3 or TRBV12-4 to TRBJ2-5, with a weak D call TRBD1 (5 bases). The CDR3 is 14 residues long. V lost 7 bases to trimming and J lost 7 bases, with 19 bases between them. CDR3 DNA sequence: TGTGCCAGCAATCTAGGGGCCCAGGTCGGGACCCAGTACTTC. This translates into CASNLGAQVGTQYF.

This clonotype was recorded at least ten times. The chain joins TRBV6-2 or TRBV6-3 to TRBJ1-2; D may be TRBD1 (6 bases). Per germline, CDR1 MNHEY and CDR2 SVGEGT. Trimming left V 2 bases short and J 3 bases short, with 7 bases between. CDR3 size: 13 residues. CDR3 sequence: CASSYGGHYGYTF. The CDR3 nucleotides are TGTGCCAGCAGTTACGGGGGGCACTATGGCTACACCTTC.

This clonotype was seen repeatedly, ten times or more. This chain connects TRBV20-1 to TRBJ2-5; D remains ambiguous. Germline V gives CDR1 DFQATT, CDR2 SNEGSKA (reference sequence). V gave up 6 bases and J gave up 7 bases, with 15 bases separating them. The CDR3 sequence is 12 residues long. In DNA, the CDR3 is TGCAGTGCGACCCCGGGTGAAGGGACCCAGTACTTC. Translating gives CSATPGEGTQYF.

The genes are TRBV27 and TRBJ1-1; maybe TRBD1 (6 bases). Deletions cut 3 bases from V and 4 bases from J, with 12 bases between. This CDR3 is 14 amino acids long. Germline V CDR1 and CDR2: MNHEY, SMNVEV (reference sequence). The CDR3 DNA reads as TGTGCCAGCAGTTTTGCGGGACACCTCACTGAAGCTTTCTTT. It is translated as CASSFAGHLTEAFF.